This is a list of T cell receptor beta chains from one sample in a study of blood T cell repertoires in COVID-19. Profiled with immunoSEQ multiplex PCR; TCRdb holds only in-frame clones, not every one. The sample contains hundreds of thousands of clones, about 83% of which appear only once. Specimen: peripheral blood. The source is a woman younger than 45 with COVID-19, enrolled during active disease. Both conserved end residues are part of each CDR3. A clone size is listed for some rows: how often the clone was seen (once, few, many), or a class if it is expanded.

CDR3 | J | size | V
CASSFTGGTGYEQYF | TRBJ2-7 | . | TRBV2
CASRTTAGNTIYF | TRBJ1-3 | . | TRBV6-5
CASSFPGRVMNTEAFF | TRBJ1-1 | . | TRBV7-9
CASSEQRGSGEQYF | TRBJ2-7 | . | TRBV25-1
CSVRVMNTEAFF | TRBJ1-1 | few | TRBV29-1
CASNLRGRGGYTF | TRBJ1-2 | . | TRBV2
CASLSRTAYGYTF | TRBJ1-2 | . | TRBV2
CASSPPDWRPSRNYGYTF | TRBJ1-2 | . | TRBV18
CANQKTGGSNQPQHF | TRBJ1-5 | . | TRBV28
CASSLRWGQPQHF | TRBJ1-5 | . | TRBV11-2
CASSKARRRQDTQYF | TRBJ2-3 | . | TRBV21-1
CATSRGGENTEAFF | TRBJ1-1 | . | TRBV15
CASSFIRDRGYEQYF | TRBJ2-7 | . | TRBV28
CASSQRTGRDGYTF | TRBJ1-2 | . | TRBV4-2
CASSPYGANVLTF | TRBJ2-6 | once | TRBV6-4
CASNTRGTGELFF | TRBJ2-2 | . | TRBV12-3/TRBV12-4
CASSQSNVNRGLNNQPQHF | TRBJ1-5 | . | TRBV23-1
CASTSRSPLTNEKLFF | TRBJ1-4 | many | TRBV27
CASSLATSGRQFF | TRBJ2-1 | many | TRBV11-1
CAWSGGQGAYEQYF | TRBJ2-7 | . | TRBV30
CASSVVSADTEAFF | TRBJ1-1 | few | TRBV9
CASSLGAGASSPLHF | TRBJ1-6 | . | TRBV7-9
CASSQDRVNEKLFF | TRBJ1-4 | . | TRBV6-5
CASSPPGQGGYTF | TRBJ1-2 | once | TRBV12-3/TRBV12-4
CASSQVLGQGALKLFF | TRBJ1-4 | . | TRBV4-3
CASSLTGGTQYF | TRBJ2-3 | . | TRBV6-5
CASSYKGLEGHEQYF | TRBJ2-7 | . | TRBV11-1
CASSPPSQTDTQYF | TRBJ2-3 | . | TRBV18
CASSEIDTDQPQHF | TRBJ1-5 | . | TRBV6-1
CASSQSKQGAFLFGEQFF | TRBJ2-1 | . | TRBV16
CASSPPGSSNQPQHF | TRBJ1-5 | . | TRBV18
CASTPTRDRGHYEQYF | TRBJ2-7 | . | TRBV21-1
CASSSSGRAEQYF | TRBJ2-7 | . | TRBV27
CASSQSGDSLFNYGYTF | TRBJ1-2 | . | TRBV7-8
CASSLDVQSYEQYF | TRBJ2-7 | . | TRBV7-9
CASRRAGRTRNTEAFF | TRBJ1-1 | once | TRBV19
CASSLVRQGSSVGRPGNTIYF | TRBJ1-3 | . | TRBV5-1
CASTSGGTAFSYEQYF | TRBJ2-7 | . | TRBV7-9
CASRSGTEDEQFF | TRBJ2-1 | . | TRBV12-3/TRBV12-4
CASSVRSGELFF | TRBJ2-2 | . | TRBV9
CASSLDGLYGYTF | TRBJ1-2 | once | TRBV27
CASRPKGSEQQYF | TRBJ2-7 | . | TRBV19
CSVGLSVRGETQYF | TRBJ2-5 | . | TRBV29-1
CASSHLGGNEQYF | TRBJ2-7 | . | TRBV4-3
CAISPQGGNTEAFF | TRBJ1-1 | . | TRBV10-3
CASSPLGSGANVLTF | TRBJ2-6 | . | TRBV18
CASSLASGSLSYEQYF | TRBJ2-7 | . | TRBV7-3
CASSQGLAAGETQYF | TRBJ2-5 | . | TRBV3-1/TRBV3-2
CASPRASHEQFF | TRBJ2-1 | . | TRBV2
CASSRLVGADRGSYEQYF | TRBJ2-7 | . | TRBV5-6
CASSSGTGSFDTEAFF | TRBJ1-1 | . | TRBV7-2
CASSLQGAGNTEAFF | TRBJ1-1 | . | TRBV28
CASSPEPNFNQPQHF | TRBJ1-5 | . | TRBV28
CATSRDPSDRAQPQHF | TRBJ1-5 | . | TRBV15